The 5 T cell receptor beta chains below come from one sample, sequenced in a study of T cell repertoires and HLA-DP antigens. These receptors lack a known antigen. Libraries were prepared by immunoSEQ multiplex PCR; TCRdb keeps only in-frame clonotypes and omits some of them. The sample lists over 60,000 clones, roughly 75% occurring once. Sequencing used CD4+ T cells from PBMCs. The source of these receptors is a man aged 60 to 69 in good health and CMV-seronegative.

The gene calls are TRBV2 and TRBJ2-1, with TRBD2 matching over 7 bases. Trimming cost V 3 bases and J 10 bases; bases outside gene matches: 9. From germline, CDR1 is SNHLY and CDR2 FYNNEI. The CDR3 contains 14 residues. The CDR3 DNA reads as TGTGCCAGCAGTGAGGAACTAGCGAATCACGAGCAGTTCTTC. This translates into CASSEELANHEQFF. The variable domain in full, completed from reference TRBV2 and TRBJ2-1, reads EPEVTQTPSHQVTQMGQEVILRCVPISNHLYFYWYRQILGQKVEFLVSFYNNEISEKSEIFDDQFSVERPDGSNFTLKIRSTKLEDSAMYFCASSEELANHEQFFGPGTRLTVL.

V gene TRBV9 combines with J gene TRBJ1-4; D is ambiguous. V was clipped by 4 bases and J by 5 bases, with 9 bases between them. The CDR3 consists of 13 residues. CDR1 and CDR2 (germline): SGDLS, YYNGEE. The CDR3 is CASSPRENEKLFF. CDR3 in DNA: TGTGCCAGCAGCCCGCGGGAGAATGAAAAACTGTTTTTT. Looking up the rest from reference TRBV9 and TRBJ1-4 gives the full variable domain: DSGVTQTPKHLITATGQRVTLRCSPRSGDLSVYWYQQSLDQGLQFLIQYYNGEERAKGNILERFSAQQFPDLHSELNLSSLELGDSALYFCASSPRENEKLFFGSGTQLSVL.

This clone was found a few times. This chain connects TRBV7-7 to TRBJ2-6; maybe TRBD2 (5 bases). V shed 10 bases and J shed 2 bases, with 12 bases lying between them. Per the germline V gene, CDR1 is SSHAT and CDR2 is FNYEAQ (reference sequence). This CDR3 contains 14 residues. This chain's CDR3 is CATAAGAGANVLTF. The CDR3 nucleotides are TGTGCCACAGCCGCGGGTGCTGGGGCCAACGTCCTGACTTTC. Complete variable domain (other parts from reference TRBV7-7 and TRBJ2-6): GAGVSQSPRYKVTKRGQDVTLRCDPISSHATLYWYQQALGQGPEFLTYFNYEAQPDKSGLPSDRFSAERPEGSISTLTIQRTEQRDSAMYRCATAAGAGANVLTFGAGSRLTVL.

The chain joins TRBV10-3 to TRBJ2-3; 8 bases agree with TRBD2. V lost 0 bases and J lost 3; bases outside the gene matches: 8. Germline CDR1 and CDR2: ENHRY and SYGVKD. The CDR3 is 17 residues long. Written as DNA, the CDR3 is TGTGCCATCAGTGAGTCAAGGGGCGGGGGGAGGACAGATACGCAGTATTTT. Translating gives CAISESRGGGRTDTQYF.

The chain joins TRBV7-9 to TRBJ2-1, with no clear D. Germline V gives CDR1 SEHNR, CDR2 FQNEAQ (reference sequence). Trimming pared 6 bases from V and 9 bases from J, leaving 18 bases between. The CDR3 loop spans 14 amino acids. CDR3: CASSHTGPPGEQFF. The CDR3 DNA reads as TGTGCCAGCAGTCATACCGGTCCCCCCGGTGAGCAGTTCTTC.